This T cell receptor beta chain derives from a study of T cell repertoires in cytomegalovirus infection. Across the study: Recently described HLA-C-restricted plus well-studied HLA-B-restricted CMV epitopes were used.

This clonotype was found a few times. What it binds is unknown. TCRdb reprocessed the reads via MiXCR and lists one record per CDR3 protein. The sample lists 360,000 or so distinct CDR3 sequences, about 32% occurring once. The material sequenced was cultured PBMCs, taken from culture after CMV antigen stimulation. The TCR originated in a human donor in good health (CMV status not recorded). Some clones in this sample may be carry-over from other donors' samples.

CDR3 region: CASSSELNTEAFF. Here the CDR3 DNA reads TGTGCCAGCAGCTCGGAGCTGAACACTGAAGCTTTCTTT. The chain carries TRBV5-4 and TRBJ1-1; no clear D. CDR3 size: 13 residues. Trimming cost V 3 bases and J 0 bases, with 6 bases left between them. Germline V gene sequence: CDR1 SGHNT, CDR2 YYREEE (reference sequence).